This T cell receptor beta chain appears in the sequencing data of a study of T cell responses to AZD1222 COVID-19 vaccine. General study results and limits: Spike-specific TCR breadth and depth grew following two AZD1222 doses.

A word on this clone: The target antigen is unknown.

Sequenced by immunoSEQ multiplex PCR; TCRdb stores in-frame clones only, minus some. The sample lists about 130,000 clones, 93% seen once, with 0.85% to 0.95% in the top ten. Germline assignment: CDR1 SQVTM and CDR2 ANQGSEA. V was pared by 2 bases and J by 4 bases, with 8 bases of the junction left unmatched. CDR3 length equals 15 residues. The material was peripheral blood, obtained on day 0 of AZD1222 vaccination. This receptor was obtained from an adult in good health. The chain combines TRBV29-1 with TRBJ2-5; 9 nucleotides agree with TRBD1. The CDR3 coding sequence is TGCAGCGTTGAACCGGGACAGGGAAGAGGAGAGACCCAGTACTTC. Its translation: CSVEPGQGRGETQYF.